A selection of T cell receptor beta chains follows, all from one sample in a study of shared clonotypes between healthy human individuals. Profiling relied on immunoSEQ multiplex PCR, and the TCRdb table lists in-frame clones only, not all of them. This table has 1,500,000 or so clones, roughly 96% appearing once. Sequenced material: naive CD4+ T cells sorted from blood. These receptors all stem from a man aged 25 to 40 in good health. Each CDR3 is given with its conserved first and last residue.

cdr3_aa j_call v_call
CASREFSGRGDTQYF TRBJ2-3 TRBV6-1
CSVAAQPGKLFF TRBJ1-4 TRBV29-1
CASRTGQGYEQYF TRBJ2-7 TRBV6-1
CASSLGRQSNQPQHF TRBJ1-5 TRBV5-8
CASSQPLGGYGELFF TRBJ2-2 TRBV5-4
CASSQEPSRGPYEQYF TRBJ2-7 TRBV4-2
CASSPRTGMNTEAFF TRBJ1-1 TRBV6-1
CASSEIAGSSKYNEQFF TRBJ2-1 TRBV10-1
CASSLDQRQFVYTQYF TRBJ2-3 TRBV5-6
CASITEVGTPKRTQYF TRBJ2-5 TRBV9
CASSPPGHTEAFF TRBJ1-1 TRBV10-1
CASSYHRAEQFF TRBJ2-1 TRBV5-5
CASSLGQGAPSSF TRBJ2-4 TRBV7-2
CASSIGEQFF TRBJ2-1 TRBV2
CAIRDRDGYEQYF TRBJ2-7 TRBV10-3
CASSDPIASSSGANVLTF TRBJ2-6 TRBV10-2
CASSRTAGGYNEQFF TRBJ2-1 TRBV5-6
CASSLIASGSSGEQFF TRBJ2-1 TRBV5-1
CASSESRGRNTIYF TRBJ1-3 TRBV25-1
CASSALAGGLYEQYF TRBJ2-7 TRBV14
CASSGQGTGELFF TRBJ2-2 TRBV2
CAWSVGPEAFF TRBJ1-1 TRBV30
CASSAVARRTDTQYF TRBJ2-3 TRBV7-3
CASSLGYRINNEQFF TRBJ2-1 TRBV11-3
CASSPLPGTGGSDTEAFF TRBJ1-1 TRBV18
CASSLTPTGAKNIQYF TRBJ2-4 TRBV7-7